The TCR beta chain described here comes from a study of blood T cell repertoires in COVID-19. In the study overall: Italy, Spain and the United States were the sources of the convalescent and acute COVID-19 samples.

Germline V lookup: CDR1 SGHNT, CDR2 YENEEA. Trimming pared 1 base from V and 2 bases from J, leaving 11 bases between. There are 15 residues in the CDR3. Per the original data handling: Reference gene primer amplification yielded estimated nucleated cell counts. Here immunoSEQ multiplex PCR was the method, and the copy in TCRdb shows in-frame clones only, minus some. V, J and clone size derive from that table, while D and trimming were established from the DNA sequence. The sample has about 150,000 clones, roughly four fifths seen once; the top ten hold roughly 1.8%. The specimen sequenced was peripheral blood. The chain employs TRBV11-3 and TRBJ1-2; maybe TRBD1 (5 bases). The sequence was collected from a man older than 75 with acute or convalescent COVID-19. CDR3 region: CASSLGGGGNYGYTF. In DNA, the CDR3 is TGTGCCAGCAGCTTAGGAGGTGGGGGGAACTATGGCTACACCTTC. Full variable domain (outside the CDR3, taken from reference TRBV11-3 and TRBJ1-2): EAGVVQSPRYKIIEKKQPVAFWCNPISGHNTLYWYLQNLGQGPELLIRYENEEAVDDSQLPKDRFSAERLKGVDSTLKIQPAELGDSAVYLCASSLGGGGNYGYTFGSGTRLTVV.